A single sample is the source of the 12 T cell receptor beta chains below, sequenced in a study of T cell responses to AZD1222 COVID-19 vaccine (dated by TCRdb to the early 2020s). The intended sense of this specimen's time point label: about 28 days (+/-7) after the second vaccine dose. Libraries were made using the immunoSEQ multiplex PCR assay. Held by TCRdb, this immuneACCESS table contains in-frame sequences only and omits some clones. Under half of the omission traces to an unresolved V gene where checked; the cause of the rest is unknown. The sample table holds 100,000 to 150,000 clones, of which 85% to 90% were seen once. Less than 4% of the sample belongs to the ten largest clones. This specimen was peripheral blood, taken 28 days after the second AZD1222 dose. Receptors were obtained from an adult who received the AZD1222 COVID-19 vaccine.

The J gene is TRBJ2-7, the V gene TRBV7-9; perhaps D is TRBD1 or TRBD2 (5 bases each). The length of the CDR3 is 13 residues. V was trimmed by 6 bases and J by 2 bases, leaving 11 bases between them. Germline lookup yields CDR1 SEHNR and CDR2 FQNEAQ (reference sequence). The CDR3 reads CASRGTTPYEQYF. The DNA of the CDR3 is TGTGCCAGCAGGGGGACCACCCCCTACGAGCAGTACTTC.

The chain joins TRBV19 to TRBJ1-2; D possibly corresponds to TRBD1 (6 bases). Per the germline V gene, CDR1 is LNHDA and CDR2 is SQIVND (reference sequence). The CDR3 is made up of 15 amino acids. Trimming stripped 3 bases from V and 0 bases from J, with 11 bases between. The chain's CDR3 is CASSIRTEANYGYTF. In DNA form, the CDR3 reads TGTGCCAGTAGTATTAGGACAGAAGCTAACTATGGCTACACCTTC.

This chain links TRBV19 with TRBJ1-1, with D possibly matching TRBD1 (6 bases). The CDR3 runs 15 residues. CDR1 and CDR2 (germline): LNHDA, SQIVND (reference sequence). Trimming removed 5 bases at V and 1 base at J, with 14 bases between. This chain's CDR3 is CASSPNHRENTEAFF. DNA of the CDR3: TGTGCCAGTAGTCCAAACCACAGGGAGAACACTGAAGCTTTCTTT.

This clone was seen a single time. This chain links TRBV2 with TRBJ2-1, with TRBD2 identical over 9 bases. The V and J ends lost 6 bases and 5 bases, in that order; junction bases with no gene match: 8. The CDR3 covers 15 residues. CDR1 is SNHLY and CDR2 is FYNNEI in the germline V gene. CDR3 sequence (DNA): TGTGCCAGCAGGCCATCTAGCGGGGCCAACAATGAGCAGTTCTTC. Translated, it gives CASRPSSGANNEQFF.

For the CDR3, the DNA is TGTGCCAGCAGCCAACGACTAGATGTTGACGCCGGGGAGCTGTTTTTT. Protein sequence: CASSQRLDVDAGELFF. The gene calls are TRBV14 and TRBJ2-2; maybe TRBD2 (6 bases). The V and J ends lost 2 bases and 6 bases respectively, with 16 bases between them. Germline V gene sequence: CDR1 SGHDN, CDR2 FVKESK. The CDR3 is 16 amino acids.

In this sample, this clone turned up many times. The J gene is TRBJ2-3, the V gene TRBV6-2 or TRBV6-3; 7 bases are a match to TRBD2. The V segment lost 5 bases and the J segment 2 bases; nucleotides outside the gene matches: 4. The CDR3 runs to 14 residues. CDR1 MNHEY and CDR2 SVGEGT come from the germline V gene. CDR3 in amino acids: CASSGGEATDTQYF. CDR3 coding DNA: TGTGCCAGCAGTGGGGGGGAGGCCACAGATACGCAGTATTTT.

The rearrangement joins TRBV7-6 to TRBJ1-1; 9 bases are a match to TRBD1. The length of the CDR3 is 16 residues. J gave up 3 bases and V 4 bases, and 9 bases lay outside the gene matches. CDR1 is SGHVS, CDR2 FNYEAQ, per germline. CDR3 in DNA: TGTGCCAGCAGCTCCAGGACAGGGGCGGAAGACACTGAAGCTTTCTTT. This codes for CASSSRTGAEDTEAFF.

This chain links TRBV30 with TRBJ1-2; no firm D call. The CDR3 spans 15 residues. The V gene's germline CDR1 is GTSNPN and CDR2 SVGIG (reference sequence). The V and J ends lost 0 bases and 1 base respectively, with 12 bases between them. The CDR3 spells CAWSVESGLNYGYTF. The CDR3 nucleotides are TGTGCCTGGAGTGTAGAGTCAGGCCTTAACTATGGCTACACCTTC.

Regarding this clone: The sample holds other DNA sequences that translate to the same CDR3. The CDR3 loop reads CASSQERNSPLHF. The CDR3 DNA follows: TGTGCCAGCAGCCAAGAACGAAATTCACCCCTCCACTTT. The V gene is TRBV3-1 (or the pseudogene TRBV3-2), the J gene TRBJ1-6; D not certain. Trimming pared 0 bases from V and 7 bases from J, leaving 4 bases between. The CDR3 sequence is 13 residues long. The germline V gene encodes CDR1 LGHDT and CDR2 YNNKEL (reference sequence).

This chain joins TRBV6-2 or TRBV6-3 and TRBJ1-5; no reliable D call. V dropped 4 bases and J dropped 7 bases, with 11 bases sitting between them. CDR3 length: 13 residues. CDR1 MNHEY and CDR2 SVGEGT come from the germline V gene. The CDR3 DNA reads as TGTGCCAGCAGTTCCCAGGAGGGACAGCCCCAGCATTTT. Protein: CASSSQEGQPQHF.

The V call is TRBV19, the J call TRBJ2-2, with 11 nucleotides matching TRBD2. Germline values: CDR1 LNHDA, CDR2 SQIVND (reference sequence). V lost 8 bases, J lost 5 bases, and 7 bases stayed unmatched. The CDR3 consists of 15 residues. CDR3 sequence reads: CASDSLAGATGELFF. In DNA form, the CDR3 reads TGTGCCAGTGATTCACTAGCGGGAGCGACCGGGGAGCTGTTTTTT.

The chain recombines TRBV6-4 with TRBJ1-1, with D possibly TRBD1 on 5 matching bases. The CDR3 totals 13 residues. Trimming took 4 bases from V and 6 from J, leaving 12 bases between them. CDR1 is MRHNA, CDR2 SNTAGT, per germline. The CDR3 region is CASSASGTAEAFF. CDR3 in DNA: TGTGCCAGCAGTGCGTCAGGGACGGCTGAAGCTTTCTTT.